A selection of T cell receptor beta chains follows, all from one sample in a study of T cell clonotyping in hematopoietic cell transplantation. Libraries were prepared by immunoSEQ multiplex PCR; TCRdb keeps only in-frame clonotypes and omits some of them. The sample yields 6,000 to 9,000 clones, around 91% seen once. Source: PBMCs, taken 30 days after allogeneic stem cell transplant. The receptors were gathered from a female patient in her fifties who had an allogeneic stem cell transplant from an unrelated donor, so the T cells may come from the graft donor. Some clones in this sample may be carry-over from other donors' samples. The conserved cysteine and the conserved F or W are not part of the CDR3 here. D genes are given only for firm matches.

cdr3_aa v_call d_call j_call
ASSHTGTGNGYT TRBV5-6 TRBD1 TRBJ1-2
ASSLLPGQPQH TRBV27 - TRBJ1-5
ASSFGDRLGEAF TRBV7-3 TRBD1 TRBJ1-1
ASSDTQISDRGNQPQH TRBV6-1 TRBD1 TRBJ1-5
ASSLGQESYEQY TRBV7-2 - TRBJ2-7
ASSLGTGGSNQPQH TRBV7-9 TRBD1 TRBJ1-5
ASSSGEVRGYT TRBV28 - TRBJ1-2
ASSPRDRGQPQH TRBV5-6 TRBD1 TRBJ1-5
ATSGGRAKNIQY TRBV15 - TRBJ2-4
ASSDGPGAETQY TRBV21-1 - TRBJ2-5
ASSRTSGTQY TRBV6-6 TRBD2 TRBJ2-3
ASSVGFLGEAF TRBV2 - TRBJ1-1
ASSQEISRGGNYGYT TRBV4-1 - TRBJ1-2
ASSQTTGEAIQY TRBV23-1 - TRBJ2-4
ASSFRFRTDTQY TRBV27 - TRBJ2-3
ASSVEITGQPQH TRBV9 - TRBJ1-5
ASSKAVTTMNTEAF TRBV21-1 - TRBJ1-1
ASSLVPSGGRTSTDTQY TRBV5-1 TRBD2 TRBJ2-3
SVAVQGNEQY TRBV29-1 - TRBJ2-7
ASSEDRWQGVRYT TRBV6-1 - TRBJ1-2
ASCPTSNTGELF TRBV2 - TRBJ2-2
ASSVLPLSPSGGGDTQY TRBV9 TRBD2 TRBJ2-3
AISEFPGGQTSDEQF TRBV10-3 - TRBJ2-1
ASSVATGGLYEQY TRBV9 TRBD1 TRBJ2-7
ASSLTGAEGGGQY TRBV7-2 - TRBJ2-7
ASSKGDLLAPYYEQY TRBV21-1 - TRBJ2-7
AISESGSGGQPQH TRBV10-3 - TRBJ1-5
ASSQGEGTTGNTIY TRBV4-1 - TRBJ1-3
ASSRRPGQGTGELF TRBV9 TRBD1 TRBJ2-2
ASSRSTTTYEQY TRBV5-5 - TRBJ2-7
ASRLTGGVVYGYT TRBV6-1 TRBD1 TRBJ1-2
ASSFKVNTEAF TRBV6-5 - TRBJ1-1
ATTPYGHSYEQY TRBV14 - TRBJ2-7
ASTLGQGEAF TRBV5-4 - TRBJ1-1
ASRSTGSYGYT TRBV14 TRBD1 TRBJ1-2
ASTLRNQPQH TRBV5-4 - TRBJ1-5
ASEHRPTGNTIY TRBV6-1 - TRBJ1-3
ASSARSGTEAF TRBV28 - TRBJ1-1